Presented here are 2 T cell receptor beta chains from one specimen sequenced in a study of Graves' ophthalmopathy and Graves' hyperthyroidism. Beta-chain TCR CDR3 regions were amplified from RNA transcripts. After a first-round RT-PCR with HTBI primers, a second-round multiplex PCR was run. One entry per CDR3 protein results from TCRdb running MiXCR on the multiplex PCR reads. The sample includes approximately 330,000 distinct CDR3 sequences, roughly 15% of them seen just once. Sequenced: peripheral blood. The receptors originated from an adult man with Graves' ophthalmopathy.

This clonotype was counted at least ten times. The CDR3 bases are TGCGCCAGCAGCTTGCTAGGGGGCTCTTCCTACGAGCAGTACTTC. It yields the protein CASSLLGGSSYEQYF. The chain combines TRBV5-1 with TRBJ2-7; 7 nucleotides line up with TRBD1. With 1 base clipped from V and 1 base from J, the junction kept 5 bases outside the gene matches. CDR3 size: 15 residues. CDR1 is SGHRS, CDR2 YFSETQ, per germline.

The CDR3 protein is CASGRGSYYEQYF. CDR3 DNA sequence: TGTGCCAGCGGGCGGGGCAGCTACTACGAGCAGTACTTC. The chain recombines TRBV6-1 with TRBJ2-7; TRBD2 might be the D (6 bases). Germline V gives CDR1 MNHNS, CDR2 SASEGT. Trimming left V 8 bases short and J 3 bases short, with 14 bases between. This CDR3 is built from 13 residues.